Sequencing of this T cell receptor beta chain was carried out in a study of T cell responses to AZD1222 COVID-19 vaccine. A remark on this clone: Its antigen is still unknown.

Assay used: immunoSEQ multiplex PCR; TCRdb lists only in-frame clones, some missing. Seen here are 100,000 to 150,000 clones, around 94% observed once, and the top ten hold 6.6%. Findings of the study overall: AZD1222 recipients seropositive at baseline numbered only six or seven.

Sample: peripheral blood, taken on day 0 of AZD1222 vaccination. The sequence came from an adult in good health.

The DNA for the CDR3 is TGTGCCAGCAGCCCAAGCCAGAACACTGAAGCTTTCTTT. Protein: CASSPSQNTEAFF. J is TRBJ1-1 and V is TRBV3-1 (or the pseudogene TRBV3-2); D remains ambiguous. The CDR3 covers 13 residues. The V and J ends lost 4 bases and 1 base respectively, with 7 bases between them. CDR1 and CDR2 (germline): LGHDT, YNNKEL (reference sequence).